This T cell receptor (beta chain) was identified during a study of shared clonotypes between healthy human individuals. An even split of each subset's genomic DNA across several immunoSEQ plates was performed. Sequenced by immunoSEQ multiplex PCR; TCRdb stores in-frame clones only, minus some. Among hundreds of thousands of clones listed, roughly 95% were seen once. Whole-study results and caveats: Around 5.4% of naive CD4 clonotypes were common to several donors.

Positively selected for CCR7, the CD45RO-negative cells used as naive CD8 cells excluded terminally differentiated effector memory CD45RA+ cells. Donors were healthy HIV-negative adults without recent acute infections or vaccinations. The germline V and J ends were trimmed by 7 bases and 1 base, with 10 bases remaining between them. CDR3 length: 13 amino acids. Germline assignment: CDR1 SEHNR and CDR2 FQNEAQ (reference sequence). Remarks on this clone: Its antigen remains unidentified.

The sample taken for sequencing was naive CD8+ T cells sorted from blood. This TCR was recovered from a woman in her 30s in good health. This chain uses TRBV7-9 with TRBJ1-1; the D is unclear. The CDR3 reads CASTDTANTEAFF. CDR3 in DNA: TGTGCCAGCACTGACACGGCGAACACTGAAGCTTTCTTT.